One TCR beta chain is described in this entry. The antigen remains undetermined. The data belong to a study of blood T cells in healthy people across ages. Findings and caveats of the study: The unsorted PBMCs prevented any conclusive comparison of naive versus antigen-experienced cells. Diversity estimates drawn from one million T cells were deemed underestimates.

Alongside a J-beta primer mix, a sample-barcoded 5' primer served in a second PCR lasting roughly 6 to 11 cycles. A 12-random-nucleotide template-switch adaptor tagged each cDNA molecule. TCRdb used MiXCR to reprocess the 5' RACE reads, holding one entry per CDR3 protein. Of about 1.6 million distinct CDR3 sequences in the sample, about 31% were seen once. The clonotype was recovered from a woman aged 25 to 39 in good health. Sequencing was carried out using blood.

CDR3 nucleotides: TGTGCCAGCAGCTTGACCCAGGAACTCACAGATACGCAGTATTTT. This sequence encodes CASSLTQELTDTQYF. The rearrangement joins TRBV5-4 to TRBJ2-3; D is unclear. Germline values: CDR1 SGHNT, CDR2 YYREEE (reference sequence). This CDR3 is built from 15 residues. The V end lost 1 base, the J end lost 2 bases, and 11 bases lay between the germline ends.